The sequence of this T cell receptor beta chain was determined in a study of blood T cells in healthy people across ages. Whole-study results and caveats: Without sorted subsets, naive and antigen-experienced compartments could not be conclusively compared.

Germline lookup yields CDR1 MNHEY and CDR2 SVGEGT. The length of the CDR3 is 13 residues. As regards this clonotype: Its cognate antigen is unknown. One junction end disagrees with the germline gene, perhaps due to a read error.

Primed by a sample-barcoded 5' primer and a J-beta primer mix, a second PCR proceeded for 7 to 11 cycles. Each CDR3 protein is one row after TCRdb ran MiXCR on the 5' RACE reads. The table shows almost 1 million distinct CDR3 sequences, with roughly 50% occurring only once. The sequencing sample was made of blood. The J gene is TRBJ2-7, the V gene TRBV6-2 or TRBV6-3; tentative D call: TRBD1 (5 bases). This TCR came from a woman in her sixties in good health. In nucleotides, the CDR3 is TGTGCCAGCAGTTTTGACAGCTCCTACGTGCAGTACTTC. Translating gives CASSFDSSYVQYF.